Listed below are T cell receptor beta chains from one sample, sequenced in a study of cytomegalovirus exposure and HLA in healthy donors. The protocol was immunoSEQ multiplex PCR, while the TCRdb copy is restricted to in-frame clones and leaves out a portion. The sample lists 60,000 to 65,000 clones, roughly 94% occurring once. Input material: PBMCs. The receptors shown here come from a young woman in good health and CMV-seropositive. Both conserved end residues are part of each CDR3. The order of the fields is CDR3 length, D gene, J gene, V gene, clone size, CDR3 DNA, CDR3 protein. A D gene is named only where the DNA matches it firmly. Size tells how often a clone was seen (once, few, many) or the class of an expanded clone, and some rows leave it out.

len: 16; d_gene: TRBD1; j_gene: TRBJ1-3; v_gene: TRBV4-3; abundance: .; CDR3nt: TGCGCCAGCAGCCGAGTTGGACAGGGCTCTAGAAACACCATATATTTT; CDR3aa: CASSRVGQGSRNTIYF
len: 16; d_gene: TRBD2; j_gene: TRBJ2-1; v_gene: TRBV7-6; abundance: .; CDR3nt: TGTGCCAGCAGCTTTTTGGAGGGAGGGAGGTACAATGAGCAGTTCTTC; CDR3aa: CASSFLEGGRYNEQFF
len: 12; d_gene: TRBD1; j_gene: TRBJ2-1; v_gene: TRBV19; abundance: .; CDR3nt: TGTGCCACCGGGACAGGGGATGTAGAGCAGTTCTTC; CDR3aa: CATGTGDVEQFF
len: 16; d_gene: .; j_gene: TRBJ2-7; v_gene: TRBV18; abundance: .; CDR3nt: TGTGCCAGCTCACCACCGAATTCCAGGGGTACCTACGAGCAGTACTTC; CDR3aa: CASSPPNSRGTYEQYF
len: 17; d_gene: .; j_gene: TRBJ1-2; v_gene: TRBV7-3; abundance: .; CDR3nt: TGTGCCAGCAGCCTAGTGGGGGGGGCACAGAGCCGATTGGGGTACACCTTC; CDR3aa: CASSLVGGAQSRLGYTF
len: 16; d_gene: TRBD1; j_gene: TRBJ1-1; v_gene: TRBV18; abundance: .; CDR3nt: TGTGCCAGCTCACCGCGTCCTGGACAGGGTAACACTGAAGCTTTCTTT; CDR3aa: CASSPRPGQGNTEAFF
len: 12; d_gene: .; j_gene: TRBJ2-5; v_gene: TRBV2; abundance: once; CDR3nt: TGTGCCAGCAAGCGCGACGAGGCTAACCAGTACTTC; CDR3aa: CASKRDEANQYF
len: 13; d_gene: .; j_gene: TRBJ2-7; v_gene: TRBV30; abundance: .; CDR3nt: TGTGCCTGGAGTCACGGGTCATCCGGGGAGCAGTACTTC; CDR3aa: CAWSHGSSGEQYF
len: 13; d_gene: .; j_gene: TRBJ2-5; v_gene: TRBV5-1; abundance: .; CDR3nt: TGCGCCAGCAGCCGGGAAGATAGGGAGACCCAGTACTTC; CDR3aa: CASSREDRETQYF
len: 12; d_gene: .; j_gene: TRBJ2-2; v_gene: TRBV19; abundance: .; CDR3nt: TGTGCCAGTGACAGGAACACCGGGGAGCTGTTTTTT; CDR3aa: CASDRNTGELFF
len: 15; d_gene: .; j_gene: TRBJ1-2; v_gene: TRBV28; abundance: .; CDR3nt: TGTGCCAGCAGTCGGGCCTCCGGGGGGTTCTATGGCTACACCTTC; CDR3aa: CASSRASGGFYGYTF
len: 13; d_gene: .; j_gene: TRBJ1-1; v_gene: TRBV11-3; abundance: .; CDR3nt: TGTGCCAGCAGCGCTATCGGGAACACTGAAGCTTTCTTT; CDR3aa: CASSAIGNTEAFF
len: 16; d_gene: TRBD2; j_gene: TRBJ2-1; v_gene: TRBV9; abundance: .; CDR3nt: TGTGCCAGCAGCCTTGGACTAGCGGGGAGGGTGAATGAGCAGTTCTTC; CDR3aa: CASSLGLAGRVNEQFF
len: 15; d_gene: TRBD1; j_gene: TRBJ2-1; v_gene: TRBV2; abundance: .; CDR3nt: TGTGCCAGCAGAGCCGGGACAGGGTACTACAATGAGCAGTTCTTC; CDR3aa: CASRAGTGYYNEQFF
len: 17; d_gene: .; j_gene: TRBJ1-1; v_gene: TRBV11-2; abundance: .; CDR3nt: TGTGCCAGCAGCTTAGGTCGCCCGCGCCACCTGAACACTGAAGCTTTCTTT; CDR3aa: CASSLGRPRHLNTEAFF
len: 15; d_gene: .; j_gene: TRBJ1-6; v_gene: TRBV4-3; abundance: .; CDR3nt: TGCGCCAGCAGCCAAGCTCCAGGGGACAATTCACCCCTCCACTTT; CDR3aa: CASSQAPGDNSPLHF
len: 14; d_gene: .; j_gene: TRBJ1-2; v_gene: TRBV7-8; abundance: .; CDR3nt: TGTGCCAGCAGCTCCGTACGGGGGGCTTATGGCTACACCTTC; CDR3aa: CASSSVRGAYGYTF
len: 15; d_gene: .; j_gene: TRBJ2-1; v_gene: TRBV4-3; abundance: .; CDR3nt: TGCGCCAGCAGCCAAGCGCGAGGGAATCGCAATGAGCAGTTCTTC; CDR3aa: CASSQARGNRNEQFF
len: 17; d_gene: TRBD2; j_gene: TRBJ2-5; v_gene: TRBV19; abundance: once; CDR3nt: TGTGCCAGTAGTATCCGCCCGTGGCGGGGGGGCCAAGAGACCCAGTACTTC; CDR3aa: CASSIRPWRGGQETQYF
len: 16; d_gene: TRBD1; j_gene: TRBJ1-1; v_gene: TRBV19; abundance: .; CDR3nt: TGTGCCAGTAGTACCACGGACAGGGGGGGAATTACTGAAGCTTTCTTT; CDR3aa: CASSTTDRGGITEAFF
len: 15; d_gene: .; j_gene: TRBJ1-2; v_gene: TRBV18; abundance: .; CDR3nt: TGTGCCAGCTCACCATTCCCACAGGCGAACTATGGCTACACCTTC; CDR3aa: CASSPFPQANYGYTF
len: 13; d_gene: TRBD2; j_gene: TRBJ2-5; v_gene: TRBV5-1; abundance: .; CDR3nt: TGCGCCAGCAGGGCGGGGGGTCAAGAGACCCAGTACTTC; CDR3aa: CASRAGGQETQYF
len: 15; d_gene: .; j_gene: TRBJ2-7; v_gene: TRBV6-1; abundance: .; CDR3nt: TGTGCCAGCAGTGAAGCGCTGGGCAGCTCCTACGAGCAGTACTTC; CDR3aa: CASSEALGSSYEQYF
len: 16; d_gene: TRBD1; j_gene: TRBJ2-5; v_gene: TRBV28; abundance: .; CDR3nt: TGTGCCAGCAGTTTCGTGTCCGACAGGGGAAGAGAGACCCAGTACTTC; CDR3aa: CASSFVSDRGRETQYF
len: 14; d_gene: .; j_gene: TRBJ1-2; v_gene: TRBV6-6; abundance: .; CDR3nt: TGTGCCAGCACCCCCGACAGATCTAACTATGGCTACACCTTC; CDR3aa: CASTPDRSNYGYTF
len: 11; d_gene: .; j_gene: TRBJ2-1; v_gene: TRBV29-1; abundance: .; CDR3nt: TGCAGCGTTGAAGAGGAGGCTGAGCAGTTCTTC; CDR3aa: CSVEEEAEQFF
len: 16; d_gene: TRBD1; j_gene: TRBJ1-2; v_gene: TRBV27; abundance: .; CDR3nt: TGTGCCAGCAGTTCGACCCCCGGGACAGGGACTGGTGGCTACACCTTC; CDR3aa: CASSSTPGTGTGGYTF
len: 14; d_gene: TRBD2; j_gene: TRBJ2-2; v_gene: TRBV10-3; abundance: .; CDR3nt: TGTGCCATCAGCCCTAGCGGCCCTTCCGGGGAGCTGTTTTTT; CDR3aa: CAISPSGPSGELFF